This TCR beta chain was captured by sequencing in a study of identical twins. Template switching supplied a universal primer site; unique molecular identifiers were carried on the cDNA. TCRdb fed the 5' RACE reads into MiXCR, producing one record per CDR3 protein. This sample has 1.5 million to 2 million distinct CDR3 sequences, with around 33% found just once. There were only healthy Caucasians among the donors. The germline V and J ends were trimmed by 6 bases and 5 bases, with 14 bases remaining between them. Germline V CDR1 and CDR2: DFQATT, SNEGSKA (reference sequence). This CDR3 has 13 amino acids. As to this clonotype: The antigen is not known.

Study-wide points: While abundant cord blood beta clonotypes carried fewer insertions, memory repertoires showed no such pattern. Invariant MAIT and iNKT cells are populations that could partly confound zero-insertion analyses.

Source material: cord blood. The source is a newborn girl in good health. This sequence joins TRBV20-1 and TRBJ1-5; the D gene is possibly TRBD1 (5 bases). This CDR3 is CSARSVGHQPQHF. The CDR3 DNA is TGCAGTGCGAGGTCGGTGGGGCATCAGCCCCAGCATTTT.